This note documents a single T cell receptor (beta chain) sequence. This specimen belongs to a study of blood T cells in healthy people across ages. A J-beta primer mix and a sample-barcoded 5' primer were used in a second PCR of roughly 6 to 12 cycles. Each CDR3 protein gets one entry after TCRdb re-called the 5' RACE reads with MiXCR. The sample consists of about 1.8 million distinct CDR3 sequences, about 50% of them appearing once. This CDR3 comprises 15 residues. Germline V gene lookup returns CDR1 ENHRY and CDR2 SYGVKD. The germline V and J ends were trimmed by 6 bases and 3 bases, with 17 bases remaining between them.

This receptor was taken from a woman aged 40-49 years in good health. The specimen was blood. The gene calls are TRBV10-3 and TRBJ1-1; unclear D gene. For the CDR3, the DNA is TGTGCCATCAGAGATCCTGCCGGAGCTGACACTGAAGCTTTCTTT. It is translated as CAIRDPAGADTEAFF.